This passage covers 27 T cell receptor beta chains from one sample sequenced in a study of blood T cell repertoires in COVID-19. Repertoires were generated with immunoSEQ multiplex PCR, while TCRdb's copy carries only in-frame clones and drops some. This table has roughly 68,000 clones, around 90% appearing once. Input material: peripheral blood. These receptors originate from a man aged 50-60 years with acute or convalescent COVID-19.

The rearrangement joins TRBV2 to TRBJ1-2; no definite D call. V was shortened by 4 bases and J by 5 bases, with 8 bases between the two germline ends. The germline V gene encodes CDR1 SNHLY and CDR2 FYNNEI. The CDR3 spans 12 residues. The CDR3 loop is CASSGPGYGYTF. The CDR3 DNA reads TGTGCCAGCAGTGGCCCAGGTTATGGCTACACCTTC.

The CDR3 is CASRGGGRGDTQYF. The DNA of the CDR3 is TGTGCCAGTCGCGGCGGGGGCCGTGGGGATACGCAGTATTTT. The chain recombines TRBV7-9 with TRBJ2-3, with D possibly being TRBD2 (7 bases). V was clipped by 9 bases and J by 6 bases, with 19 bases between them. CDR3 length: 14 amino acids. Germline V CDR1 and CDR2: SEHNR, FQNEAQ (reference sequence).

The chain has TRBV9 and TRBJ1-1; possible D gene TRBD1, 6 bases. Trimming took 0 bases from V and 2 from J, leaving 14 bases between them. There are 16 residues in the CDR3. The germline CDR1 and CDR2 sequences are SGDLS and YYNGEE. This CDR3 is CASSVGMGADNTEAFF. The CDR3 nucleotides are TGTGCCAGCAGCGTAGGTATGGGGGCAGATAACACTGAAGCTTTCTTT.

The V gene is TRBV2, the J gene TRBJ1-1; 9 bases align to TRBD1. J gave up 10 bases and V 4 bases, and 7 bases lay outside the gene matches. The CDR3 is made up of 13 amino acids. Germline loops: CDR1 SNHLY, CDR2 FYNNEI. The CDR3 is CASSGQGEPRAFF. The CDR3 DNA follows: TGTGCCAGCAGTGGACAGGGGGAACCAAGAGCTTTCTTT.

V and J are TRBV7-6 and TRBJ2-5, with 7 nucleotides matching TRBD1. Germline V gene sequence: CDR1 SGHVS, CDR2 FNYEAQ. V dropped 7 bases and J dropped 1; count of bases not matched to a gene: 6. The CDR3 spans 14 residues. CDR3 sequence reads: CASTPGQSQETQYF. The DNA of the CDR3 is TGTGCCAGCACCCCGGGACAGTCCCAAGAGACCCAGTACTTC.

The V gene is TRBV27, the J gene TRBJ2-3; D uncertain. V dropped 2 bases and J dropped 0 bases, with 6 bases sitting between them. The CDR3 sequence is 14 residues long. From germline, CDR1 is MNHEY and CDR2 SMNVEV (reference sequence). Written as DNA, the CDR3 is TGTGCCAGCAGTTTACCCTCGAGCACAGATACGCAGTATTTT. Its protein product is CASSLPSSTDTQYF.

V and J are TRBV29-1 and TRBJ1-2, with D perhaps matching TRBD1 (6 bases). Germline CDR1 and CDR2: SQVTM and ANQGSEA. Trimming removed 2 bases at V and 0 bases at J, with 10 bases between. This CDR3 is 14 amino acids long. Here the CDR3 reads CSVERTEPNYGYTF. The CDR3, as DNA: TGCAGCGTTGAAAGGACAGAACCTAACTATGGCTACACCTTC. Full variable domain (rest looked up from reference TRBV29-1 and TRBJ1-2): SAVISQKPSRDICQRGTSLTIQCQVDSQVTMMFWYRQQPGQSLTLIATANQGSEATYESGFVIDKFPISRPNLTFSTLTVSNMSPEDSSIYLCSVERTEPNYGYTFGSGTRLTVV.

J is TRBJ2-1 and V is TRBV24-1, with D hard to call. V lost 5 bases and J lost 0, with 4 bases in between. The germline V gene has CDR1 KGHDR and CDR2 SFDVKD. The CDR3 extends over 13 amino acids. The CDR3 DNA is TGTGCCACCAGTGCCAGCTCCTACAATGAGCAGTTCTTC. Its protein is CATSASSYNEQFF.

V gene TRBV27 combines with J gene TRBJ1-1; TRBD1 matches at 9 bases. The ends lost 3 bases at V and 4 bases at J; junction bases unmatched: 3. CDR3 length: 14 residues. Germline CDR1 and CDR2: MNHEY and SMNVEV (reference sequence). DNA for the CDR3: TGTGCCAGCAGTTTTCGGACAGGGGCCACTGAAGCTTTCTTT. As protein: CASSFRTGATEAFF.

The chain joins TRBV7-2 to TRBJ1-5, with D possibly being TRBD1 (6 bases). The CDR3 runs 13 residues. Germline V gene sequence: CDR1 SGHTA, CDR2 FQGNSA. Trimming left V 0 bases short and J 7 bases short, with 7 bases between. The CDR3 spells CASSLARGQPQHF. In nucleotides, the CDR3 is TGTGCCAGCAGCTTAGCGAGGGGGCAGCCCCAGCATTTT.

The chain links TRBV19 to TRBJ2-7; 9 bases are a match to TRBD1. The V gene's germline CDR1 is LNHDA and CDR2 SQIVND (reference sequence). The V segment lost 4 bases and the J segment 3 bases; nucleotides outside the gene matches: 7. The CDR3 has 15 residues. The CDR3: CASSKPPGQGYEQYF. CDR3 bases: TGTGCCAGTAGTAAGCCCCCGGGACAGGGCTACGAGCAGTACTTC.

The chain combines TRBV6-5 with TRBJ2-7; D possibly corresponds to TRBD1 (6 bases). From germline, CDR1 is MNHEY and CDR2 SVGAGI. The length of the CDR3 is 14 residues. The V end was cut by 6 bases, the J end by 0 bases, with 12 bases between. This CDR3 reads CASRGRGNSYEQYF. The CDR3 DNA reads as TGTGCCAGCAGAGGCAGGGGCAACTCCTACGAGCAGTACTTC.

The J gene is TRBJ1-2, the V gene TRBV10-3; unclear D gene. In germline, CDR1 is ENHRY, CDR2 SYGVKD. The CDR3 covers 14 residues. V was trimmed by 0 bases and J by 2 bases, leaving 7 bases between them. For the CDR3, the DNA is TGTGCCATCAGTGAGTCCGCAGGAAACTATGGCTACACCTTC. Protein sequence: CAISESAGNYGYTF.

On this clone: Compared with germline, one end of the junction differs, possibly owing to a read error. The CDR3, as DNA: TGCGAGGAATCGGGAGAGTACCAAGAGACCCAGTACTTC. It encodes CEESGEYQETQYF. V is TRBV5-4 and J is TRBJ2-5; possible D gene TRBD2, 6 bases. CDR1 is SGHNT and CDR2 is YYREEE in the germline V gene (reference sequence). CDR3 length: 13 residues.

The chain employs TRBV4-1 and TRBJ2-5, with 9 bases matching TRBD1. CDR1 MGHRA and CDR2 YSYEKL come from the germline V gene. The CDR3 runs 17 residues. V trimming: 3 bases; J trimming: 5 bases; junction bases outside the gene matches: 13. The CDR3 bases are TGCGCCAGCAGCCACGTCCCGGGACAGGGCTGGGGGGAGACCCAGTACTTC. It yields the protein CASSHVPGQGWGETQYF.

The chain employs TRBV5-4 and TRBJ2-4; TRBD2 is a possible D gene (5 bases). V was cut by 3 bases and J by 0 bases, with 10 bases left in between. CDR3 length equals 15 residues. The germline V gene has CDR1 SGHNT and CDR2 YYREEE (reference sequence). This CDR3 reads CASSSPGLAKNIQYF. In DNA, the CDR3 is TGTGCCAGCAGCTCGCCAGGACTAGCCAAAAACATTCAGTACTTC.

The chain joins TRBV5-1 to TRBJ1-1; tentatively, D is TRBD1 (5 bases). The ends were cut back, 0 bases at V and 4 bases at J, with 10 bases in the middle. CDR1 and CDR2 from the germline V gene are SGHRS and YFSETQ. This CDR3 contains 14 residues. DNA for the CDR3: TGCGCCAGCAGCTTGGTGGGGGAGGGCACTGAAGCTTTCTTT. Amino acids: CASSLVGEGTEAFF.

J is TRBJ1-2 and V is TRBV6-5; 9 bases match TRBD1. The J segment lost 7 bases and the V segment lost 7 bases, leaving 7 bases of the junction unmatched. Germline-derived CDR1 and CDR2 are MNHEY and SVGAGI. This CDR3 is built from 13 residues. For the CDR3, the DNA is TGTGCCAGCACCAAGGGGACAGGGTCTGGCTACACCTTC. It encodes CASTKGTGSGYTF.

The CDR3 DNA reads as TGTGCCAGCAGTTACGGCAACAGGGATTCACCCCTCCACTTT. Protein sequence: CASSYGNRDSPLHF. The chain is built from TRBV6-5 and TRBJ1-6; D is possibly TRBD1 (6 bases). Germline assignment: CDR1 MNHEY and CDR2 SVGAGI. The CDR3 contains 14 residues. V lost 2 bases and J 8 bases, leaving 10 bases between the germline ends.

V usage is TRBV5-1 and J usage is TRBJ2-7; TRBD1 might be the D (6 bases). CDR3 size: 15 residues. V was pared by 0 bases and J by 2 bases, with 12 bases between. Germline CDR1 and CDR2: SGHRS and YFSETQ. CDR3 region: CASSLEGETTYEQYF. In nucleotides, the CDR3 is TGCGCCAGCAGCTTGGAGGGGGAGACAACCTACGAGCAGTACTTC.

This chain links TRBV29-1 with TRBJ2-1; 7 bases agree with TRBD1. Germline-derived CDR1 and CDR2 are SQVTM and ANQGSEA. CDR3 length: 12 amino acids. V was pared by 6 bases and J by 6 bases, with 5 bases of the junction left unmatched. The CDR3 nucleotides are TGCAGCGTGAGCCACAGGGGCAATGAGCAGTTCTTC. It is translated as CSVSHRGNEQFF.

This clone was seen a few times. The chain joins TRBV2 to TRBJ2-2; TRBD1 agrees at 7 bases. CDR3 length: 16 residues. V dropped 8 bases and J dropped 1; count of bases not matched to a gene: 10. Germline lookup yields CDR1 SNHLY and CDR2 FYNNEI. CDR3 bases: TGTGCCAGCGGGAAGACAGGGCTGATGAACACCGGGGAGCTGTTTTTT. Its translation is CASGKTGLMNTGELFF.

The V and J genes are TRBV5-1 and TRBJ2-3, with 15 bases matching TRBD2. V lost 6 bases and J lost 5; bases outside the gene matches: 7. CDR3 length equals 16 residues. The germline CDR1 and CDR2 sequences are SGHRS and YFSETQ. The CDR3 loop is CASKRTSGGAGDTQYF. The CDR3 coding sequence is TGCGCCAGCAAGAGGACTAGCGGGGGGGCCGGAGATACGCAGTATTTT.

The CDR3 protein is CASSLGVRSGANVLTF. The DNA for the CDR3 is TGCGCCAGCAGCCTAGGGGTCCGCTCTGGGGCCAACGTCCTGACTTTC. The chain employs TRBV5-1 and TRBJ2-6; D possibly corresponds to TRBD1 (5 bases). Germline CDR1 reads SGHRS; CDR2 reads YFSETQ. CDR3 length: 16 amino acids. Trimming cost V 4 bases and J 0 bases, with 11 bases left between them.

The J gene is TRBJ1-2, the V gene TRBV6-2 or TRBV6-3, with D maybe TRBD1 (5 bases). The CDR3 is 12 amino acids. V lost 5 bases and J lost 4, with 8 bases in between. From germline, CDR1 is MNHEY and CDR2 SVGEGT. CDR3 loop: CASSRQFYGYTF. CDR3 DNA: TGTGCCAGCAGTCGACAGTTCTATGGCTACACCTTC.

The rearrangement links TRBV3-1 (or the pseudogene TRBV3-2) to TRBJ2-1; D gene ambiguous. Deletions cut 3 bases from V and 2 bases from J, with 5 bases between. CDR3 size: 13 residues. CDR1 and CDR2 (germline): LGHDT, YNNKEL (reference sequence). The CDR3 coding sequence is TGTGCCAGCAGCCAGAACACCTACAATGAGCAGTTCTTC. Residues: CASSQNTYNEQFF.

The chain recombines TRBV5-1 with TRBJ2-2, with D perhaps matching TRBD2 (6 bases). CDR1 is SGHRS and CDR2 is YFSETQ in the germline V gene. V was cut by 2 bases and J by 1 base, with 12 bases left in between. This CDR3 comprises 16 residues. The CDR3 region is CASSLPGDLNTGELFF. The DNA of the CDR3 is TGCGCCAGCAGCTTACCGGGAGACTTGAACACCGGGGAGCTGTTTTTT.